The 30 T cell receptor beta chains below all came from one sample that was sequenced in a study of shared clonotypes between healthy human individuals. The method was immunoSEQ multiplex PCR; TCRdb's version includes in-frame clones alone and lacks a portion of them. The sample has about 2 million clones; roughly 94% are singletons. Sequencing used naive CD4+ T cells sorted from blood. Subset indicated: CD45RA+ positively selected. Receptor source: a young man in good health.

This clone was counted only a few times. V usage is TRBV5-6 and J usage is TRBJ2-7; D may correspond to TRBD1 or TRBD2 (5 bases each). V gave up 5 bases and J gave up 6 bases, with 12 bases separating them. CDR3 size: 12 residues. Germline assignment: CDR1 SGHDT and CDR2 YYEEEE. CDR3 coding DNA: TGTGCCAGCAGTTTCGGGGCCTCCGAGCAGTACTTC. Amino acid sequence: CASSFGASEQYF.

The rearrangement links TRBV7-9 to TRBJ2-3, with 7 bases matching TRBD1. This CDR3 has 15 residues. Germline CDR1 SEHNR, CDR2 FQNEAQ (reference sequence). V lost 5 bases to trimming and J lost 2 bases; unmatched junction nucleotides: 7. CDR3 coding DNA: TGTGCCAGCAGCCCACTGACAGGGCCCACAGATACGCAGTATTTT. This encodes CASSPLTGPTDTQYF.

V is TRBV18 and J is TRBJ1-4, with a weak D call TRBD1 (6 bases). Germline V lookup: CDR1 KGHSH, CDR2 LQKENI. The CDR3 runs 16 residues. V was pared by 4 bases and J by 0 bases, with 12 bases between. CDR3 amino acids: CASSLRTASTNEKLFF. The CDR3 DNA follows: TGTGCCAGCTCACTCCGGACAGCCTCAACTAATGAAAAACTGTTTTTT.

The chain employs TRBV7-2 and TRBJ2-5; 9 bases fit TRBD1. With 5 bases clipped from V and 5 bases from J, the junction kept 9 bases outside the gene matches. The CDR3 runs 15 residues. In germline, CDR1 is SGHTA, CDR2 FQGNSA. The CDR3: CASSPSQGAWETQYF. CDR3 bases: TGTGCCAGCAGCCCGTCACAGGGGGCCTGGGAGACCCAGTACTTC.

V is TRBV4-3 and J is TRBJ2-1; 7 bases agree with TRBD1. Trimming took 4 bases from V and 8 from J; bases not matched to a gene: 8. Germline V lookup: CDR1 LGHNA, CDR2 YSLEER. This CDR3 has 14 residues. The CDR3 here is CASSPQGVGDEQFF. The CDR3, as DNA: TGCGCCAGCAGCCCCCAGGGGGTGGGCGATGAGCAGTTCTTC.

Details on this clone: Other nucleotide sequences from this sample produce the same CDR3. The CDR3 loop reads CASSPGQGGSPLHF. In nucleotides, the CDR3 is TGCGCCAGCAGCCCCGGACAGGGAGGCTCACCCCTCCACTTT. The gene calls are TRBV5-1 and TRBJ1-6, with 8 bases identical to TRBD1. The V gene's germline CDR1 is SGHRS and CDR2 YFSETQ. Unmatched junction bases numbered 7, after V lost 4 bases and J lost 10 bases. The length of the CDR3 is 14 residues. The variable domain in full, completed from reference TRBV5-1 and TRBJ1-6, reads KAGVTQTPRYLIKTRGQQVTLSCSPISGHRSVSWYQQTPGQGLQFLFEYFSETQRNKGNFPGRFSGRQFSNSRSEMNVSTLELGDSALYLCASSPGQGGSPLHFGNGTRLTVT.

The rearrangement uses TRBV4-2 and TRBJ1-1, with 9 bases identical to TRBD1. The germline CDR1 and CDR2 sequences are LGHNA and YNFKEQ. The V segment lost 3 bases and the J segment 0 bases; nucleotides outside the gene matches: 14. The CDR3 sequence is 19 residues long. CDR3 nucleotides: TGTGCCAGCAGCCAGCAGATCGGGACAGGGATTTCAGTGAACACTGAAGCTTTCTTT. It codes for CASSQQIGTGISVNTEAFF.

The chain has TRBV7-2 and TRBJ1-4; 7 nucleotides agree with TRBD1. In germline, CDR1 is SGHTA, CDR2 FQGNSA. The J segment lost 1 base and the V segment lost 5 bases, leaving 10 bases of the junction unmatched. This CDR3 spans 17 amino acids. CDR3 nucleotides: TGTGCCAGCAGCCCATCTCGGAGACAGGGAACTAATGAAAAACTGTTTTTT. Residues: CASSPSRRQGTNEKLFF.

This chain connects TRBV4-2 to TRBJ2-6, with 10 bases that match TRBD1. Trimming took 0 bases from V and 12 from J; bases not matched to a gene: 5. Germline loops: CDR1 LGHNA, CDR2 YNFKEQ. This CDR3 comprises 15 residues. The CDR3 here is CASSQEGTGVVVLTF. Here the CDR3 DNA reads TGTGCCAGCAGCCAAGAGGGGACAGGGGTGGTCGTCCTGACTTTC.

To note about this clone: Additional DNA sequences in this sample encode the identical CDR3. The rearrangement joins TRBV5-1 to TRBJ2-5, with 12 bases fitting TRBD2. This CDR3 spans 17 amino acids. Germline assignment: CDR1 SGHRS and CDR2 YFSETQ. J was trimmed by 4 bases and V by 0 bases; bases with no gene match: 7. CDR3 sequence reads: CASSLAPSGGARETQYF. The CDR3 nucleotides are TGCGCCAGCAGCTTGGCACCTAGCGGGGGGGCACGAGAGACCCAGTACTTC. The whole variable domain, filled in from reference TRBV5-1 and TRBJ2-5, reads KAGVTQTPRYLIKTRGQQVTLSCSPISGHRSVSWYQQTPGQGLQFLFEYFSETQRNKGNFPGRFSGRQFSNSRSEMNVSTLELGDSALYLCASSLAPSGGARETQYFGPGTRLLVL.

Details on this clone: Other DNA sequences in this specimen translate into the identical CDR3. The chain recombines TRBV30 with TRBJ1-5; D remains unclear. CDR1 is GTSNPN, CDR2 SVGIG, per germline (reference sequence). The CDR3 is 13 amino acids. V shed 3 bases and J shed 0 bases, with 6 bases lying between them. The CDR3 nucleotides read TGTGCCTGGAGACTAAATAGCAATCAGCCCCAGCATTTT. Translation: CAWRLNSNQPQHF.

The chain links TRBV7-9 to TRBJ1-5, with 9 bases fitting TRBD1. Per germline, CDR1 SEHNR and CDR2 FQNEAQ (reference sequence). The V gene end was trimmed by 1 base and the J gene end by 2 bases; junction bases not matched to a gene: 12. CDR3 size: 19 residues. CDR3 region: CASSLVVGQGVVGNQPQHF. The CDR3 DNA is TGTGCCAGCAGCTTAGTAGTGGGACAGGGAGTTGTGGGCAATCAGCCCCAGCATTTT. Combining the CDR3 with reference TRBV7-9 and TRBJ1-5 gives the whole variable domain DTGVSQNPRHKITKRGQNVTFRCDPISEHNRLYWYRQTLGQGPEFLTYFQNEAQLEKSRLLSDRFSAERPKGSFSTLEIQRTEQGDSAMYLCASSLVVGQGVVGNQPQHFGDGTRLSIL.

The V and J genes are TRBV27 and TRBJ2-7; D gene ambiguous. Germline V gene sequence: CDR1 MNHEY, CDR2 SMNVEV (reference sequence). This CDR3 is 13 amino acids long. The V end was cut by 6 bases, the J end by 4 bases, with 13 bases between. DNA of the CDR3: TGTGCCAGCAGCGTTGGACCTCTTTACGAGCAGTACTTC. Translation: CASSVGPLYEQYF.

The chain carries TRBV19 and TRBJ2-1; TRBD2 matches at 11 bases. Germline assignment: CDR1 LNHDA and CDR2 SQIVND (reference sequence). CDR3 length: 16 amino acids. V gave up 3 bases and J gave up 9 bases; unmatched junction bases: 10. The DNA of the CDR3 is TGTGCCAGTAGTATTCTACTAGCGGGGGACGCGGGTGAGCAGTTCTTC. This translates into CASSILLAGDAGEQFF.

V gene TRBV10-3 combines with J gene TRBJ2-3; 11 bases are a match to TRBD2. Trimming removed 1 base from V and 7 bases from J; junction bases left unmatched: 4. The CDR3 totals 15 residues. CDR1 is ENHRY, CDR2 SYGVKD, per germline. The CDR3 DNA reads TGTGCCATCAGTGAGTGGACTAGCGGGCCAAATACGCAGTATTTT. Residues: CAISEWTSGPNTQYF.

This clone was recorded only once. The rearrangement joins TRBV5-1 to TRBJ1-4; the D gene is possibly TRBD1 (5 bases). The CDR3 length is 15 residues. Trimming removed 5 bases at V and 7 bases at J, with 18 bases between. Germline V gene sequence: CDR1 SGHRS, CDR2 YFSETQ. CDR3: CASRELAQGIEKLFF. The CDR3, as DNA: TGCGCCAGCAGGGAGCTAGCGCAGGGTATTGAAAAACTGTTTTTT.

The V gene is TRBV5-4, the J gene TRBJ2-3, with D perhaps TRBD2 (6 bases). V shed 0 bases and J shed 1 base, with 9 bases lying between them. Per germline, CDR1 SGHNT and CDR2 YYREEE (reference sequence). The CDR3 runs 15 residues. The CDR3 here is CASSLDSGGTDTQYF. CDR3 DNA: TGTGCCAGCAGCTTGGATAGCGGAGGCACAGATACGCAGTATTTT.

The chain joins TRBV6-5 to TRBJ1-6; D ambiguous. The CDR3 extends over 15 amino acids. Germline V gene lookup returns CDR1 MNHEY and CDR2 SVGAGI. Trimming cost V 8 bases and J 0 bases, with 11 bases left between them. As DNA, the CDR3 is TGTGCCAGCGGGAGGACGAGCTCCTATAATTCACCCCTCCACTTT. This encodes CASGRTSSYNSPLHF.

This clone was found once. The V and J genes are TRBV4-2 and TRBJ2-2; D tentatively reads TRBD1 or TRBD2 (6 bases each). Trimming cost V 2 bases and J 5 bases, with 12 bases left between them. The CDR3 covers 15 residues. Germline V CDR1 and CDR2: LGHNA, YNFKEQ. This CDR3 is CASSQILGGTGELFF. The CDR3 DNA is TGTGCCAGCAGCCAAATACTAGGGGGGACCGGGGAGCTGTTTTTT.

This chain links TRBV10-3 with TRBJ2-3; D remains ambiguous. Germline V gene sequence: CDR1 ENHRY, CDR2 SYGVKD. V lost 7 bases to trimming and J lost 0 bases, with 8 bases between them. This CDR3 contains 13 residues. The chain's CDR3 is CAIKDSSTDTQYF. The CDR3 DNA is TGTGCCATCAAGGATTCTAGCACAGATACGCAGTATTTT.

This clone was seen a few times. One end of the junction does not line up with germline, which may come from a read error. The gene calls are TRBV6-1 and TRBJ2-7, with D possibly TRBD1 on 6 matching bases. CDR1 and CDR2 from the germline V gene are MNHNS and SASEGT. The CDR3 spans 14 residues. This CDR3 reads CASREGQTSYEQYF. In nucleotides, the CDR3 is TGTGCCAGCAGGGAAGGACAGACCTCCTACGAGCAGTACTTC.

The V call is TRBV5-1, the J call TRBJ2-1, with a tentative D call TRBD1 (6 bases). CDR3 length: 16 amino acids. Trimming removed 1 base from V and 3 bases from J, with 14 bases in between. Per the germline V gene, CDR1 is SGHRS and CDR2 is YFSETQ. CDR3 amino acids: CASSLTFTGIYNEQFF. The CDR3 DNA reads TGCGCCAGCAGCTTGACTTTTACAGGGATCTACAATGAGCAGTTCTTC.

This chain links TRBV28 with TRBJ1-1, with TRBD1 as a possible D gene (5 bases). Between the trimmed V and J ends, which lost 1 base and 7 bases, there was a span of 22 bases. The germline CDR1 and CDR2 sequences are MDHEN and SYDVKM. This CDR3 spans 17 amino acids. The CDR3: CASSLLVGVGGVDEAFF. For the CDR3, the DNA is TGTGCCAGCAGTTTATTAGTAGGGGTTGGCGGAGTTGATGAAGCTTTCTTT.

V is TRBV5-1 and J is TRBJ1-2, with D possibly TRBD1 on 5 matching bases. The length of the CDR3 is 12 residues. Germline assignment: CDR1 SGHRS and CDR2 YFSETQ. Trimming left V 4 bases short and J 6 bases short, with 10 bases between. In nucleotides, the CDR3 is TGCGCCAGCAGCCTTCAGGGAGATGGCTACACCTTC. Translation gives CASSLQGDGYTF. Full variable domain (rest looked up from reference TRBV5-1 and TRBJ1-2): KAGVTQTPRYLIKTRGQQVTLSCSPISGHRSVSWYQQTPGQGLQFLFEYFSETQRNKGNFPGRFSGRQFSNSRSEMNVSTLELGDSALYLCASSLQGDGYTFGSGTRLTVV.

The chain recombines TRBV7-9 with TRBJ2-2; TRBD1 agrees at 7 bases. Germline CDR1 reads SEHNR; CDR2 reads FQNEAQ (reference sequence). V was clipped by 3 bases and J by 4 bases; unmatched bases: 2. CDR3 size: 14 residues. The CDR3 DNA reads as TGTGCCAGCAGCTTGAAGGGGGCCACCGGGGAGCTGTTTTTT. It specifies CASSLKGATGELFF.

This chain uses TRBV2 with TRBJ1-6; no firm D call. Germline values: CDR1 SNHLY, CDR2 FYNNEI. The CDR3 contains 14 residues. V lost 9 bases and J lost 6, with 15 bases in between. The CDR3: CASAPLGSNSPLHF. The CDR3 DNA sequence: TGTGCCAGTGCCCCCCTGGGGAGTAATTCACCCCTCCACTTT.

The chain joins TRBV11-2 to TRBJ2-7; 9 bases map to TRBD1. The CDR3 extends over 14 amino acids. From germline, CDR1 is SGHAT and CDR2 FQNNGV. The V and J ends lost 2 bases and 3 bases, in that order; junction bases with no gene match: 2. This CDR3 is CASSLRGQGYEQYF. The CDR3 DNA follows: TGTGCCAGCAGCTTACGGGGACAGGGCTACGAGCAGTACTTC. The complete variable domain, with remaining parts taken from reference TRBV11-2 and TRBJ2-7, reads EAGVAQSPRYKIIEKRQSVAFWCNPISGHATLYWYQQILGQGPKLLIQFQNNGVVDDSQLPKDRFSAERLKGVDSTLKIQPAKLEDSAVYLCASSLRGQGYEQYFGPGTRLTVT.

About this clone: Other nucleotide sequences from this sample produce the same CDR3. The CDR3, as DNA: TGTGCCAGCAGCTTGGCCGGGCATAGCAATCAGCCCCAGCATTTT. Translated: CASSLAGHSNQPQHF. The rearrangement links TRBV5-8 to TRBJ1-5; D is undetermined. Deletions cut 0 bases from V and 0 bases from J, with 7 bases between. The CDR3 sequence is 15 residues long. Looked up from germline, CDR1 is SGHTS and CDR2 is YDEGEE.

J is TRBJ2-5 and V is TRBV21-1; the table's D call, TRBD2, was not checked against the DNA. TRBV21-1 is a listed pseudogene. This CDR3 is 15 amino acids long. The CDR3: CASSNNRDPVKTQYF. CDR3 in DNA: TGTGCCAGCAGCAACAACCGGGATCCCGTGAAGACCCAGTACTTC.

About this clone itself: Within the sample, other DNA sequences also encode this same CDR3. This chain connects TRBV2 to TRBJ2-3; D is possibly TRBD1 or TRBD2 (5 bases each). V lost 6 bases and J lost 0, with 10 bases in between. CDR3 size: 14 residues. The germline CDR1 and CDR2 sequences are SNHLY and FYNNEI. Here the CDR3 reads CASRRDGSTDTQYF. CDR3 bases: TGTGCCAGCAGGAGGGACGGAAGCACAGATACGCAGTATTTT.